This T cell receptor beta chain was documented in a study of resident and recirculating memory T cells in vitiligo. Study outcomes and limitations: Clonality differed among vitiligo lesions, with no unique dominant clone.

The data were produced by immunoSEQ multiplex PCR, yet TCRdb's version contains in-frame clones alone and is incomplete. Here the sample spans fewer than 85,000 clones, 90% to 95% being singletons. Germline loops: CDR1 SGHAT, CDR2 FQNNGV. The length of the CDR3 is 14 residues. V was shortened by 2 bases and J by 4 bases, with 11 bases between the two germline ends. In the case of this clone: Its specificity is not known.

The chain carries TRBV11-2 and TRBJ1-2, with D unresolved. This sequence originates from a male donor with vitiligo. The specimen sequenced was blood. CDR3 DNA sequence: TGTGCCAGCAGCTTATTTGACGGGGTCTATGGCTACACCTTC. This codes for CASSLFDGVYGYTF. The full variable domain, its missing parts supplied by reference TRBV11-2 and TRBJ1-2, is EAGVAQSPRYKIIEKRQSVAFWCNPISGHATLYWYQQILGQGPKLLIQFQNNGVVDDSQLPKDRFSAERLKGVDSTLKIQPAKLEDSAVYLCASSLFDGVYGYTFGSGTRLTVV.